A single sample is the source of the 3 T cell receptor beta chains below, sequenced in a study of blood T cell repertoires in COVID-19. The data were produced by immunoSEQ multiplex PCR, yet TCRdb's version contains in-frame clones alone and is incomplete. The repertoire holds 130,000 to 150,000 clones, with roughly 84% as singletons. The sequenced sample was PBMCs or T cells enriched from blood (not recorded which). These receptors all come from a woman between 45 and 60 years old who had been exposed to COVID-19.

The CDR3 reads CASSRAVSNTGELFF. The CDR3, as DNA: TGTGCCAGCAGCCGAGCTGTGTCGAACACCGGGGAGCTGTTTTTT. V gene TRBV4-2 combines with J gene TRBJ2-2; the D is unclear. The ends were cut back, 4 bases at V and 0 bases at J, with 9 bases in the middle. CDR3 size: 15 residues. The germline V gene has CDR1 LGHNA and CDR2 YNFKEQ.

The rearrangement joins TRBV5-1 to TRBJ1-5; perhaps TRBD1 as D (6 bases). The V end was cut by 0 bases, the J end by 9 bases, with 13 bases between. The CDR3 covers 14 residues. CDR1 and CDR2 from the germline V gene are SGHRS and YFSETQ. The CDR3 reads CASSLAGQTGPQHF. The CDR3 DNA reads TGCGCCAGCAGCTTGGCCGGTCAGACAGGGCCCCAGCATTTT.

V gene TRBV6-4 combines with J gene TRBJ2-7, with a tentative D call TRBD1 (6 bases). V dropped 5 bases and J dropped 0 bases, with 14 bases sitting between them. The CDR3 is 15 residues long. Per the germline V gene, CDR1 is MRHNA and CDR2 is SNTAGT. CDR3 sequence: CASSHNRDLSYEQYF. The CDR3 DNA reads as TGTGCCAGCAGTCACAACAGGGACCTCTCCTACGAGCAGTACTTC.